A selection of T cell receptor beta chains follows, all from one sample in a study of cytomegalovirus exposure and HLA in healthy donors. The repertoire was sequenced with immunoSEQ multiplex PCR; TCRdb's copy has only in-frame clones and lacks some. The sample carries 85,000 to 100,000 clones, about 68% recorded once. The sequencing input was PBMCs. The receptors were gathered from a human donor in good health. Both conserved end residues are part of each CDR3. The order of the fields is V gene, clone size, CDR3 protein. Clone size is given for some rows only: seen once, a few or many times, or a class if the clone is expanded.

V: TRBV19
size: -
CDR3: CASSLAATSYGYTF

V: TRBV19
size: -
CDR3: CASSKGGGQETQYF

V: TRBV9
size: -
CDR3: CASSGGGVATEAFF

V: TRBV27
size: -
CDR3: CASSPGQSNNEQFF

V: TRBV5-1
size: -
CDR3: CASSLAGSGRVREQYF

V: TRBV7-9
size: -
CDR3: CASSLGTGEQYF

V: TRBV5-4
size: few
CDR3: CASSLDGLAGASEQYF

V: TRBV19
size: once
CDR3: CASSIFKGGTGTGSGELFF

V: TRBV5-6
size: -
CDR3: CASSLGRRAEAFF

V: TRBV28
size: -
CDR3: CASSPHANTGELFF

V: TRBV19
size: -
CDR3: CASSMGAGWEYEQYF

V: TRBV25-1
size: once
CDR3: CASSRDRVYEQYF

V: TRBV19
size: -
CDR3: CASSLYRDTIYF

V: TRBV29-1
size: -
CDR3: CSHLSGGETQYF

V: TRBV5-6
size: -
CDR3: CASSLDNYEQYF

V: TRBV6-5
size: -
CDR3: CAGQGQDYTEAFF

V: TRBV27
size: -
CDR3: CASSLYQGNYGYTF

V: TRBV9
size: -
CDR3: CASSVVIGGELFF

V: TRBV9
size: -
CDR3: CASSVGGGLSYEQYF

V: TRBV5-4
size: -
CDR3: CASSSGPDPSGNTIYF

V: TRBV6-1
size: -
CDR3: CASSLQGPNTEAFF

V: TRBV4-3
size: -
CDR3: CASSQDRGIHPGYTF

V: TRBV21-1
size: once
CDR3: CASGGTGAAYGYTF

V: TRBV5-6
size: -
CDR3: CASSRSGGENIQYF

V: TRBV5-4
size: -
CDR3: CASSAAGIYNEQFF

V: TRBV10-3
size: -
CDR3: CAITGTGGGEQYF

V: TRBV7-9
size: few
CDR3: CASSPTTLQGVTYGYTF

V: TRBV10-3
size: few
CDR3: CAISDAQGAGPF

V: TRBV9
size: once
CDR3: CASSVEGQGTSPLHF

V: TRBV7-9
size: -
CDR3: CASSLMATGGSYEQYF

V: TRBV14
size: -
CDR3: CASSQQQVTKAFF

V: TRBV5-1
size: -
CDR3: CASSLAGTYNQPQHF

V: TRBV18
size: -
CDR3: CASSPPSQGQEKLFF

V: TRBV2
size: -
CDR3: CASSWDRVSTGELFF

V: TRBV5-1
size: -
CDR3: CASSFGGAQETQYF